The 5 T cell receptor beta chains given below trace back to one sample, sequenced in a study of long-term antiretroviral therapy in people with HIV. Run at survey level, the immunoSEQ assay was version v3.0. TCRdb's copy holds only in-frame clones and misses some; the assay was immunoSEQ multiplex PCR. The sample holds about 30,000 clones, approximately 87% seen once. Sequencing was performed on unsorted PBMCs, taken 0.5 years after starting antiretroviral therapy. The source is a woman in her late teens or twenties with HIV.

The V call is TRBV5-1, the J call TRBJ2-5, with D maybe TRBD2 (6 bases). Germline loops: CDR1 SGHRS, CDR2 YFSETQ. V was trimmed by 6 bases and J by 2 bases, leaving 11 bases between them. The CDR3 contains 13 residues. The CDR3 DNA sequence: TGCGCCAGCACGGGGACTGAACAAGAGACCCAGTACTTC. Translated, it gives CASTGTEQETQYF.

J is TRBJ2-7 and V is TRBV15, with 12 nucleotides matching TRBD2. CDR3 length: 16 amino acids. CDR1 LNHNV and CDR2 YYDKDF come from the germline V gene (reference sequence). Trimming at V came to 0 bases and at J to 6 bases, leaving 6 bases not matched to a gene. CDR3 coding DNA: TGTGCCACCAGCAGAGAAACTAGCGGGAGGTTGGGCGAGCAGTACTTC. Protein product: CATSRETSGRLGEQYF.

This chain links TRBV9 with TRBJ2-1; D may be TRBD1 (6 bases). Trimming cost V 3 bases and J 6 bases, with 16 bases left between them. CDR1 and CDR2 (germline): SGDLS, YYNGEE. The CDR3 length is 15 residues. In DNA form, the CDR3 reads TGTGCCAGCAGCGCCTCCGGGACACCATCCAATGAGCAGTTCTTC. It translates to CASSASGTPSNEQFF.

The chain carries TRBV9 and TRBJ2-5; 7 bases line up with TRBD1. This CDR3 spans 15 amino acids. Germline V gives CDR1 SGDLS, CDR2 YYNGEE. Trimming at V came to 3 bases and at J to 5 bases, leaving 10 bases not matched to a gene. The CDR3 nucleotides are TGTGCCAGCAGCGCCCGACAGGGTGGGCTGGAGACCCAGTACTTC. Translating gives CASSARQGGLETQYF.

The chain joins TRBV10-3 to TRBJ1-1, with unresolved D. V lost 0 bases and J 1 base, leaving 6 bases between the germline ends. The CDR3 length is 14 residues. Germline loops: CDR1 ENHRY, CDR2 SYGVKD. The CDR3 DNA sequence: TGTGCCATCAGTGAGTCTCAGTCGAACACTGAAGCTTTCTTT. It translates to CAISESQSNTEAFF.